The 22 T cell receptor beta chains reported below all come from one sample, sequenced in a study of T cell responses to AZD1222 COVID-19 vaccine. The method was immunoSEQ multiplex PCR; TCRdb's version includes in-frame clones alone and lacks a portion of them. The sample has 120,000 or so clones, just under 90% seen once. The sample was peripheral blood, taken on day 0 of AZD1222 vaccination. The origin of the receptors is an adult in good health.

V gene TRBV18 combines with J gene TRBJ2-6; TRBD1 might be the D (5 bases). Trimming took off 6 bases at V and 1 base at J, with 19 bases between the two ends. This CDR3 has 18 residues. Germline V gene lookup returns CDR1 KGHSH and CDR2 LQKENI. CDR3 coding DNA: TGTGCCAGCTCCGAAAGGCAAGGGGCGCGGTCTGGGGCCAACGTCCTGACTTTC. Translation: CASSERQGARSGANVLTF.

This clone was found once. The chain is built from TRBV5-4 and TRBJ1-6; the match to TRBD1 covers 7 bases. The germline gives CDR1 SGHNT, CDR2 YYREEE (reference sequence). This CDR3 comprises 16 residues. Trimming at V came to 0 bases and at J to 5 bases, leaving 5 bases not matched to a gene. The DNA for the CDR3 is TGTGCCAGCAGCTTGGGCGGCAGGGGGAATAATTCACCCCTCCACTTT. As protein: CASSLGGRGNNSPLHF.

The rearrangement joins TRBV5-4 to TRBJ2-5; 8 bases map to TRBD1. Germline values: CDR1 SGHNT, CDR2 YYREEE (reference sequence). V lost 1 base, J lost 1 base, and 0 bases stayed unmatched. This CDR3 comprises 14 residues. This CDR3 reads CASSLTGGQETQYF. CDR3 DNA: TGTGCCAGCAGCTTGACAGGGGGCCAAGAGACCCAGTACTTC.

This chain uses TRBV7-2 with TRBJ2-1, with 10 bases matching TRBD2. The V gene's germline CDR1 is SGHTA and CDR2 FQGNSA. The CDR3 loop spans 18 amino acids. The junction had 12 bases not matched to a gene; V was cut back by 3 bases and J by 4 bases. The CDR3: CASSFRDRGLAAYNEQFF. For the CDR3, the DNA is TGTGCCAGCAGCTTCCGGGACAGAGGACTAGCGGCTTACAATGAGCAGTTCTTC. Based on the CDR3 plus reference TRBV7-2 and TRBJ2-1, the full variable domain is GAGVSQSPSNKVTEKGKDVELRCDPISGHTALYWYRQSLGQGLEFLIYFQGNSAPDKSGLPSDRFSAERTGGSVSTLTIQRTQQEDSAVYLCASSFRDRGLAAYNEQFFGPGTRLTVL.

Here the CDR3 reads CASRLVLNTEAFF. The DNA of the CDR3 is TGTGCCAGCAGGTTGGTCTTGAACACTGAAGCTTTCTTT. This rearrangement joins TRBV6-5 to TRBJ1-1; D uncertain. CDR1 is MNHEY, CDR2 SVGAGI, per germline. The CDR3 is made up of 13 amino acids. The V end was cut by 6 bases, the J end by 0 bases, with 8 bases between.

This chain connects TRBV19 to TRBJ2-2; D not resolved. There are 13 residues in the CDR3. The germline V and J ends were trimmed by 1 base and 6 bases, with 6 bases remaining between them. The germline V gene has CDR1 LNHDA and CDR2 SQIVND (reference sequence). The CDR3 is CASSIVSAGELFF. CDR3 nucleotides: TGTGCCAGTAGTATAGTTAGTGCCGGGGAGCTGTTTTTT.

On this clone: The final CDR3 position lacks the conserved phenylalanine or tryptophan, pointing to a likely read error. No DNA is shown, since the ends of the CDR3 on it are uncertain; the CDR3 is the one TCRdb lists. V and J are TRBV20-1 and TRBJ1-1. A total of 9 residues make up the CDR3, ends included. The germline CDR1 and CDR2 sequences are DFQATT and SNEGSKA (reference sequence). This chain's CDR3 is CSVGENAVL.

This clone is a singleton in its sample. J is TRBJ2-3 and V is TRBV5-6, with TRBD2 matching over 8 bases. The CDR3 sequence is 14 residues long. Germline CDR1 and CDR2: SGHDT and YYEEEE. The J segment lost 4 bases and the V segment lost 4 bases, leaving 5 bases of the junction unmatched. This CDR3 reads CASSQGLASDTQYF. CDR3 nucleotide sequence: TGTGCCAGCAGCCAAGGACTAGCTTCAGATACGCAGTATTTT.

This sequence joins TRBV19 and TRBJ2-3; D assignment may be TRBD1 or TRBD2 (6 bases each). The CDR3 runs to 16 residues. Germline V gene lookup returns CDR1 LNHDA and CDR2 SQIVND (reference sequence). V was cut by 4 bases and J by 0 bases, with 14 bases left in between. CDR3 loop: CASSKWGATSTDTQYF. The DNA for the CDR3 is TGTGCCAGTAGTAAGTGGGGGGCTACTAGCACAGATACGCAGTATTTT.

V is TRBV30 and J is TRBJ2-4, with 9 bases aligning to TRBD1. V shed 2 bases, J shed 0 bases, and the junction held 11 bases outside the gene matches. This CDR3 is built from 18 residues. CDR1 and CDR2 (germline): GTSNPN, SVGIG (reference sequence). The DNA of the CDR3 is TGTGCCTGGAGTCAAATCGACAGGGGGAATTTAGCCAAAAACATTCAGTACTTC. This gives the protein CAWSQIDRGNLAKNIQYF. The full variable domain, its missing parts supplied by reference TRBV30 and TRBJ2-4, is SQTIHQWPATLVQPVGSPLSLECTVEGTSNPNLYWYRQAAGRGLQLLFYSVGIGQISSEVPQNLSASRPQDRQFILSSKKLLLSDSGFYLCAWSQIDRGNLAKNIQYFGAGTRLSVL.

The gene calls are TRBV11-2 and TRBJ1-3; D unclear. Per germline, CDR1 SGHAT and CDR2 FQNNGV. CDR3 length equals 12 residues. Trimming shortened V by 4 bases and J by 2 bases, and 3 bases separated the two germline ends. CDR3 sequence reads: CASSSTGNTIYF. The CDR3 DNA sequence: TGTGCCAGCAGCTCCACTGGAAACACCATATATTTT.

V gene TRBV19 combines with J gene TRBJ1-3; D is unclear. This CDR3 is 12 amino acids long. The V gene lost 3 bases and the J gene lost 4 bases, with 4 bases spanning the gap. CDR1 LNHDA and CDR2 SQIVND come from the germline V gene (reference sequence). The CDR3, as DNA: TGTGCCAGTAGTATGACCGGAAACACCATATATTTT. Translating gives CASSMTGNTIYF.

This clone was seen a few times. The chain uses TRBV5-6 and TRBJ2-2; 13 nucleotides line up with TRBD2. The CDR3 has 16 amino acids. Germline assignment: CDR1 SGHDT and CDR2 YYEEEE. After removal of 4 bases from V and 6 bases from J, the junction contained 6 bases not matched to a gene. CDR3 amino acids: CASSPGLAGEPGELFF. The CDR3 nucleotides are TGTGCCAGCAGCCCCGGACTAGCGGGAGAGCCCGGGGAGCTGTTTTTT.

The chain uses TRBV10-1 and TRBJ1-5; the D gene is possibly TRBD1 (5 bases). The V gene's germline CDR1 is WNHNN and CDR2 SYGVQD (reference sequence). Trimming pared 5 bases from V and 7 bases from J, leaving 12 bases between. This CDR3 region has 13 residues. The CDR3 here is CASSWGPGQPQHF. The CDR3, as DNA: TGCGCCAGCAGTTGGGGACCGGGGCAGCCCCAGCATTTT.

This sequence joins TRBV18 and TRBJ2-7, with D possibly TRBD1 on 5 matching bases. Germline V lookup: CDR1 KGHSH, CDR2 LQKENI. The CDR3 is 14 amino acids. Trimming cost V 5 bases and J 0 bases, with 11 bases left between them. CDR3 DNA: TGTGCCAGCTCAACCAGGGAATACTCCTACGAGCAGTACTTC. Translated, it gives CASSTREYSYEQYF.

V and J are TRBV5-1 and TRBJ1-1, with 8 nucleotides matching TRBD1. The CDR3 is 12 amino acids. Losses at the gene ends were 0 bases for V and 11 bases for J; bases not matched to a gene: 3. Looked up from germline, CDR1 is SGHRS and CDR2 is YFSETQ. CDR3 in amino acids: CASSLEDRVAFF. CDR3 DNA: TGCGCCAGCAGCTTGGAGGACAGGGTGGCTTTCTTT.

The CDR3 here is CASSRGTGSETQYF. The CDR3 DNA follows: TGTGCCAGTAGTAGGGGGACAGGGTCAGAGACCCAGTACTTC. The chain carries TRBV19 and TRBJ2-5; 9 nucleotides agree with TRBD1. The CDR3 length is 14 residues. The V segment lost 4 bases and the J segment 4 bases; nucleotides outside the gene matches: 4. Per the germline V gene, CDR1 is LNHDA and CDR2 is SQIVND (reference sequence).

This chain links TRBV18 with TRBJ1-2, with unresolved D. The CDR3 is 13 residues long. Germline V lookup: CDR1 KGHSH, CDR2 LQKENI. Deletions cut 3 bases from V and 4 bases from J, with 9 bases between. The CDR3 nucleotides are TGTGCCAGCTCACCTAAAGAGAGCTATGGCTACACCTTC. Its translation: CASSPKESYGYTF.

The chain carries TRBV6-5 and TRBJ1-5, with D unclear. V was clipped by 5 bases and J by 2 bases, with 13 bases between them. The CDR3 spans 15 residues. Germline-derived CDR1 and CDR2 are MNHEY and SVGAGI. CDR3: CASSLPVGGNQPQHF. CDR3 DNA: TGTGCCAGCAGTCTCCCGGTTGGGGGCAATCAGCCCCAGCATTTT.

The chain has TRBV3-1 (or the pseudogene TRBV3-2) and TRBJ2-5; 9 bases align to TRBD2. CDR1 is LGHDT, CDR2 YNNKEL, per germline (reference sequence). The V gene end was trimmed by 0 bases and the J gene end by 4 bases; junction bases not matched to a gene: 3. This CDR3 is 15 amino acids long. CDR3 nucleotides: TGTGCCAGCAGCCAAGAGGGGCGGGAGGGAGAGACCCAGTACTTC. It translates to CASSQEGREGETQYF.

The CDR3 spells CASSLTGDHEQYF. CDR3 sequence (DNA): TGTGCCAGCAGTTTGACAGGGGACCACGAGCAGTACTTC. J is TRBJ2-7 and V is TRBV28, with 8 bases matching TRBD1. The V segment lost 3 bases and the J segment 5 bases; nucleotides outside the gene matches: 3. Germline V gene data show CDR1 as MDHEN and CDR2 as SYDVKM. This CDR3 has 13 residues.

This rearrangement joins TRBV7-9 to TRBJ1-4; TRBD1 might be the D (6 bases). V lost 6 bases and J 0 bases, leaving 17 bases between the germline ends. Germline CDR1 is SEHNR and CDR2 is FQNEAQ (reference sequence). CDR3 length equals 17 residues. Here the CDR3 DNA reads TGTGCCAGCAGTACCGCTCCAGGGGCCTCAACTAATGAAAAACTGTTTTTT. Encoded protein: CASSTAPGASTNEKLFF.